Listed below are T cell receptor beta chains from one sample, sequenced in a study of cytomegalovirus exposure and HLA in healthy donors. Some clones are missing from TCRdb's copy, which holds only in-frame ones; the method was immunoSEQ multiplex PCR. The sample has around 150,000 clones; over 75% are singletons. The specimen sequenced was PBMCs. The origin of the receptors is a man aged 30 to 45 in good health. The CDR3 runs from the conserved cysteine through the conserved F or W. The D gene is left open where the match is weak. Size tells how often a clone was seen (once, few, many) or the class of an expanded clone, and some rows leave it out.

J: TRBJ2-7
size: -
D: TRBD2
length: 15
V: TRBV6-5
CDR3: CASSPGTSGPYEQYF
DNA: TGTGCCAGCAGCCCCGGGACTAGCGGGCCCTACGAGCAGTACTTC

J: TRBJ2-5
size: -
D: -
length: 15
V: TRBV6-5
CDR3: CASSSLDSYQETQYF
DNA: TGTGCCAGCAGTTCTCTGGACAGTTACCAAGAGACCCAGTACTTC

J: TRBJ2-6
size: -
D: -
length: 14
V: TRBV30
CDR3: CAWSVYSGANVLTF
DNA: TGTGCCTGGAGTGTATACTCTGGGGCCAACGTCCTGACTTTC

J: TRBJ2-1
size: once
D: TRBD1
length: 15
V: TRBV5-4
CDR3: CASSPEGGVYNEQFF
DNA: TGTGCCAGCAGCCCCGAAGGGGGCGTCTACAATGAGCAGTTCTTC

J: TRBJ2-7
size: -
D: TRBD2
length: 17
V: TRBV13
CDR3: CASSPTRLAGLTYEQYF
DNA: TGTGCCAGCAGCCCTACAAGACTAGCGGGACTAACCTACGAGCAGTACTTC

J: TRBJ2-7
size: -
D: TRBD1
length: 16
V: TRBV7-9
CDR3: CASSNRPGQGPHEQYF
DNA: TGTGCCAGCAGCAACCGGCCGGGACAGGGTCCCCACGAGCAGTACTTC

J: TRBJ2-7
size: once
D: TRBD1
length: 20
V: TRBV4-1
CDR3: CASSQGPGDRRPEGVYEQYF
DNA: TGCGCCAGCAGCCAAGGGCCGGGGGACAGGCGCCCTGAGGGAGTCTACGAGCAGTACTTC

J: TRBJ2-7
size: -
D: -
length: 14
V: TRBV11-3
CDR3: CASSFGGRSYEQYF
DNA: TGTGCCAGCAGCTTCGGGGGGCGATCCTACGAGCAGTACTTC

J: TRBJ1-1
size: -
D: -
length: 15
V: TRBV19
CDR3: CASSPTRASNTEAFF
DNA: TGTGCCAGTAGCCCTACGCGGGCCTCGAACACTGAAGCTTTCTTT

J: TRBJ2-1
size: -
D: TRBD1
length: 18
V: TRBV4-3
CDR3: CASSQDRGRTGSRNEQFF
DNA: TGCGCCAGCAGCCAAGATCGCGGGCGGACAGGGAGCCGCAATGAGCAGTTCTTC

J: TRBJ2-3
size: -
D: TRBD2
length: 16
V: TRBV27
CDR3: CASSLSSGLSTDTQYF
DNA: TGTGCCAGCAGTTTATCGTCGGGACTAAGCACAGATACGCAGTATTTT

J: TRBJ2-1
size: -
D: TRBD2
length: 12
V: TRBV14
CDR3: CASSQGLAGWFF
DNA: TGTGCCAGCAGCCAAGGACTAGCGGGATGGTTCTTC

J: TRBJ2-2
size: few
D: -
length: 13
V: TRBV5-6
CDR3: CASSLGDSGELFF
DNA: TGTGCCAGCAGCTTGGGGGACTCCGGGGAGCTGTTTTTT

J: TRBJ2-5
size: few
D: TRBD1
length: 16
V: TRBV28
CDR3: CASSSPPGTAGETQYF
DNA: TGTGCCAGCAGTTCCCCCCCCGGGACAGCTGGCGAGACCCAGTACTTC

J: TRBJ2-3
size: few
D: TRBD2
length: 14
V: TRBV7-9
CDR3: CSFGTSGSTDTQYF
DNA: TGTTCCTTCGGGACTAGCGGAAGCACAGATACGCAGTATTTT

J: TRBJ1-1
size: -
D: -
length: 12
V: TRBV9
CDR3: CASSERTAEAFF
DNA: TGTGCCAGCAGCGAGCGGACAGCGGAAGCTTTCTTT

J: TRBJ2-7
size: -
D: TRBD2
length: 12
V: TRBV7-9
CDR3: CSSSPAGYEQYF
DNA: TGTTCCAGCAGCCCAGCGGGATACGAGCAGTACTTC